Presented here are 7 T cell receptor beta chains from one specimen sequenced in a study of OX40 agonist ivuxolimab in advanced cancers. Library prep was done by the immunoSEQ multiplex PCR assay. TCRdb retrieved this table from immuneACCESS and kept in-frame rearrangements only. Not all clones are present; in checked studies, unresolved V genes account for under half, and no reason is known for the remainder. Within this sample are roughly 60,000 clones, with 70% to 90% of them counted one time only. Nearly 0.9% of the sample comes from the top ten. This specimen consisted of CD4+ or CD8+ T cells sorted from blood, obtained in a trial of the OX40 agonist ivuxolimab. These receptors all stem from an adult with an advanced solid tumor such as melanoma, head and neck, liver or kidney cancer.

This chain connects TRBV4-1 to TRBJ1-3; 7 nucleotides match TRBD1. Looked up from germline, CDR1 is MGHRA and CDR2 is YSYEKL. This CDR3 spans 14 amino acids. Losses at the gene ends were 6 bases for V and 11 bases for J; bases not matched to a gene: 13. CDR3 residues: CASSLHGDSSSIYF. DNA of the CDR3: TGCGCCAGCAGTCTTCACGGGGACAGCTCTTCCATATATTTT.

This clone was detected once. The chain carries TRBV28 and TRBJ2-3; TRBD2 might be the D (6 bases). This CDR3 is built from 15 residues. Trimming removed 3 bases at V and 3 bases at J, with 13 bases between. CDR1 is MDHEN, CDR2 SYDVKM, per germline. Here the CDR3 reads CASSLPTSRTDTQYF. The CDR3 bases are TGTGCCAGCAGTTTGCCGACTAGTCGTACAGATACGCAGTATTTT.

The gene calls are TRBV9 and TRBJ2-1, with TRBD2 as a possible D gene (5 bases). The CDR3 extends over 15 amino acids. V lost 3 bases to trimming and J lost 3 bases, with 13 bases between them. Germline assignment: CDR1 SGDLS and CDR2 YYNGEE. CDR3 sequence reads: CASSARQRNYNEQFF. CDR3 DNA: TGTGCCAGCAGCGCGCGGCAGCGGAACTACAATGAGCAGTTCTTC.

The CDR3, as DNA: TGTGCCGGGGGGGCAGAAACGAACACTGAAGCTTTCTTT. Protein product: CAGGAETNTEAFF. The chain joins TRBV2 to TRBJ1-1, with a tentative D call TRBD1 (6 bases). Germline loops: CDR1 SNHLY, CDR2 FYNNEI. Trimming stripped 11 bases from V and 1 base from J, with 14 bases between. The CDR3 loop spans 13 amino acids.

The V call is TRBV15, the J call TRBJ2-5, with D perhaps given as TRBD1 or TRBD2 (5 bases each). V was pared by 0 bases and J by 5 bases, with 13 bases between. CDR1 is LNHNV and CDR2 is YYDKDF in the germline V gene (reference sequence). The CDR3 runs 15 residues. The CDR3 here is CATSRDRPGRETQYF. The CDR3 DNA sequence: TGTGCCACCAGCAGAGATAGGCCGGGGCGGGAGACCCAGTACTTC.

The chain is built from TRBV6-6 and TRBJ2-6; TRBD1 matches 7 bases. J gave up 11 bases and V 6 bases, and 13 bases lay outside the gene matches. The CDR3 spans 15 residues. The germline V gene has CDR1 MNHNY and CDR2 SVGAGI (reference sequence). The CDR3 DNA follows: TGTGCCAGCAGGGCTAGACAGGGACCTCTTTACGTCCTGACTTTC. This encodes CASRARQGPLYVLTF.

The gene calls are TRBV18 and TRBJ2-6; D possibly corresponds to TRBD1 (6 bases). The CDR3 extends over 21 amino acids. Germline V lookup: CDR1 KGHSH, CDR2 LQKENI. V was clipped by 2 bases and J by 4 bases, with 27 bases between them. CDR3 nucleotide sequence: TGTGCCAGCTCACCAGTCCGGACAGCTAAACCTCCTTTTCAGGGGGCCAACGTCCTGACTTTC. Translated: CASSPVRTAKPPFQGANVLTF.